This TCR beta chain originates from a study of blood T cell repertoires in COVID-19. For the study at large: Sites across the United States, Italy and Spain contributed samples from acute and convalescent COVID-19.

This clone was seen ten or more times. V was pared by 4 bases and J by 0 bases, with 11 bases of the junction left unmatched. Germline CDR1 KGHDR, CDR2 SFDVKD. CDR3 size: 19 residues. Sequencing used immunoSEQ multiplex PCR; TCRdb keeps in-frame clones, though not all of them. Of approximately 150,000 clones in the sample, approximately 86% were seen once. The chain couples TRBV24-1 to TRBJ2-3; 11 nucleotides match TRBD2. This TCR derives from a man aged 55-75 years who had recovered from COVID-19. The sample comprised PBMCs or T cells enriched from blood (not recorded which). CDR3 loop: CATSEFPGGTSGSTDTQYF. The CDR3 region has the DNA TGTGCCACCAGTGAGTTCCCAGGGGGGACTAGCGGTAGCACAGATACGCAGTATTTT.